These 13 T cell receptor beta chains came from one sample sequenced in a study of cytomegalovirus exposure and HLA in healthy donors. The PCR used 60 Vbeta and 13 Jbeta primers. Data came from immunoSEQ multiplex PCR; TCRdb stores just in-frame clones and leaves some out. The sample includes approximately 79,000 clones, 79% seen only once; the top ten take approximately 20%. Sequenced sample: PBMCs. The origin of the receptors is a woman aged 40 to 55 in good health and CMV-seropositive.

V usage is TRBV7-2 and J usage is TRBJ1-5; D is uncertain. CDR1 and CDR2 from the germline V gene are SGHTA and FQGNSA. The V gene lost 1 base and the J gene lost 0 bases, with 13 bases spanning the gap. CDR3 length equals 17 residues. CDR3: CASSLGDLVLSNQPQHF. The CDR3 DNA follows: TGTGCCAGCAGCTTAGGAGATCTAGTTCTTAGCAATCAGCCCCAGCATTTT.

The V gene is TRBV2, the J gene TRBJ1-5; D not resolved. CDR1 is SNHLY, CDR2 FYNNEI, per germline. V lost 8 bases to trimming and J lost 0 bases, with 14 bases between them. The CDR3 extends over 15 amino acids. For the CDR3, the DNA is TGTGCCAGCCAGTACAACCCTTATAGCAATCAGCCCCAGCATTTT. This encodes CASQYNPYSNQPQHF.

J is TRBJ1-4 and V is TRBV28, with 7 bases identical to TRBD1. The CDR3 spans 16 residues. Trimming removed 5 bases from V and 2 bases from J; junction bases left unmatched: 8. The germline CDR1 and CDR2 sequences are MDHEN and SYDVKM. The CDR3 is CASSPGTDLTNEKLFF. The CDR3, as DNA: TGTGCCAGCAGTCCCGGGACAGACTTGACTAATGAAAAACTGTTTTTT.

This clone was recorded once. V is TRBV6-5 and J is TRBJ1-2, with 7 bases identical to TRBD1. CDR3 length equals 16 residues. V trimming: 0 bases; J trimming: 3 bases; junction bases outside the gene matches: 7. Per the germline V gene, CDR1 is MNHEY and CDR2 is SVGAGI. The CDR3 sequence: CASSYSAEGAHYGYTF. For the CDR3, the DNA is TGTGCCAGCAGTTACTCGGCCGAGGGGGCTCACTATGGCTACACCTTC.

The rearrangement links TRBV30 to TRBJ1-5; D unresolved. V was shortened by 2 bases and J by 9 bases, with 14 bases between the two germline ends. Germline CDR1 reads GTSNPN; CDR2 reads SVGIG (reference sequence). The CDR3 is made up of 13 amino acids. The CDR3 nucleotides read TGTGCCTGGAGTCTCCTCCGGGAAGGGCCCCAGCATTTT. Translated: CAWSLLREGPQHF.

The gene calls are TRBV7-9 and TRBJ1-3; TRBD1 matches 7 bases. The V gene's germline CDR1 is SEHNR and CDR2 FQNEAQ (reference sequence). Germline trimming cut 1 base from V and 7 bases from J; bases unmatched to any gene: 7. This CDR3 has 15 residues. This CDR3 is CASSLVTGKRNTIYF. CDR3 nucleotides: TGTGCCAGCAGCTTAGTGACAGGGAAGAGGAACACCATATATTTT.

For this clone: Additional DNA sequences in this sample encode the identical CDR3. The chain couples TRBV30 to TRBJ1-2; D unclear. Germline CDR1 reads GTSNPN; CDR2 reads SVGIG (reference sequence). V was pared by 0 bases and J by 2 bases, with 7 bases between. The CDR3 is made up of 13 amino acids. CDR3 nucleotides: TGTGCCTGGAGTGTACTCCTCAACTATGGCTACACCTTC. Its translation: CAWSVLLNYGYTF.

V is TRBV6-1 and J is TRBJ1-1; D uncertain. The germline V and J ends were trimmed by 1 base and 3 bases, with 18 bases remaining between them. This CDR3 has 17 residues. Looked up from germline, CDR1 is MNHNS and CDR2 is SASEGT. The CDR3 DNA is TGTGCCAGCAGTGAAGTCCGGGTTGTCCACGGCGACACTGAAGCTTTCTTT. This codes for CASSEVRVVHGDTEAFF.

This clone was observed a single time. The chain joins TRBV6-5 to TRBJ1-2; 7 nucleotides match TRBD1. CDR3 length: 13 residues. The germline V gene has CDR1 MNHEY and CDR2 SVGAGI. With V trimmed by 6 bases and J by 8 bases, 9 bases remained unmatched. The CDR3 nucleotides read TGTGCCAGCAGGATCGGACAGGCGGGGGGCTACACCTTC. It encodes CASRIGQAGGYTF.

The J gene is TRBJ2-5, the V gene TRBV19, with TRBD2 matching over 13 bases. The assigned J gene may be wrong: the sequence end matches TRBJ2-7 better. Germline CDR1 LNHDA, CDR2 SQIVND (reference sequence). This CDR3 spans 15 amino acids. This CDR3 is CASSTGLAGPYEQYF. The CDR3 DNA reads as TGTGCCAGTAGTACGGGACTAGCGGGGCCGTACGAGCAGTACTTC.

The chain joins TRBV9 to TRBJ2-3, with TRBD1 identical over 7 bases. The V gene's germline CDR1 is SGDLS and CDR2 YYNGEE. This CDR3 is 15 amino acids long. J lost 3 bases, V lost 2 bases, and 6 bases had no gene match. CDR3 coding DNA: TGTGCCAGCAGCGTGGGGACAGTGGGGACAGATACGCAGTATTTT. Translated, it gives CASSVGTVGTDTQYF.

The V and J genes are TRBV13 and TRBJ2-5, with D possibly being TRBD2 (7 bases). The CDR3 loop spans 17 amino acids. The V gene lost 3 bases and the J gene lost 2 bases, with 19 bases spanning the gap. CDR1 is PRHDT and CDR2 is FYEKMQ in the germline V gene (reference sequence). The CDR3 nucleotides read TGTGCCAGCAGCTTTCCTGGCGGGGGCGCCTCTCAAGAGACCCAGTACTTC. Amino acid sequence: CASSFPGGGASQETQYF.

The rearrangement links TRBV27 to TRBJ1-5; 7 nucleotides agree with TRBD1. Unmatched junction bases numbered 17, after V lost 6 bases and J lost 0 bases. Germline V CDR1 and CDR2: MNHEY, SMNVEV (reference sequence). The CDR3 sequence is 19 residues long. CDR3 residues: CASRPLGGQTTNSNQPQHF. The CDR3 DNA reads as TGTGCCAGCAGGCCCCTCGGGGGACAGACAACTAATAGCAATCAGCCCCAGCATTTT.